This T cell receptor beta chain is drawn from a study of blood T cell repertoires in COVID-19. Losses at the gene ends were 0 bases for V and 7 bases for J; bases not matched to a gene: 3. Germline values: CDR1 GTSNPN, CDR2 SVGIG (reference sequence). The CDR3 consists of 12 residues. TCRdb keeps only in-frame clones here, not all; method: immunoSEQ multiplex PCR. The profile shows a few hundred thousand clones, 65% to 90% of them singletons. Details on this clone: Other DNA sequences from this sample encode an identical CDR3 as well.

The TCR originated in a human donor in a cohort sampled during active COVID-19. The rearrangement links TRBV30 to TRBJ2-7, with TRBD2 matching over 7 bases. The sequenced sample was peripheral blood. The chain's CDR3 is CAWSVTGGEQYF. The DNA of the CDR3 is TGTGCCTGGAGTGTAACGGGGGGAGAGCAGTACTTC.